A selection of T cell receptor beta chains follows, all from one sample in a study of T-cell reconstitution after alpha-beta-depleted transplantation in children. In TCRdb, the PCR reads were re-called with MiXCR into one record per CDR3 protein. The table lists about 500,000 distinct CDR3 sequences, 30% to 35% of them singletons. The specimen was PBMCs from the stem cell graft donor, collected from the stem cell graft. Every receptor here comes from a human donor who donated a stem cell graft to a child with aplastic anemia. The CDR3 runs from the conserved cysteine through the conserved F or W. The D gene is left open where the match is weak. A clone size is listed for some rows: how often the clone was seen (once, few, many), or a class if it is expanded.

>-|TRBJ2-1|TRBV18|-
TGTGCCAGCTCACCAAAGACTACTGGGGGGGAGCAGTTCTTC
CASSPKTTGGEQFF
>-|TRBJ1-5|TRBV30|-
TGTGCCTGGAGTAACGGGGATCAGCCCCAGCATTTT
CAWSNGDQPQHF
>-|TRBJ2-1|TRBV11-1|TRBD1
TGTGCCAGCATCACCTATGGTGGACAGGGTATAGAATCCTACAATGAGCAGTTCTTC
CASITYGGQGIESYNEQFF
>many|TRBJ2-5|TRBV7-9|TRBD2
TGTGCCAGCAGCTTGGGACTAGCGGAAGAGACCCAGTACTTC
CASSLGLAEETQYF
>-|TRBJ2-5|TRBV7-2|TRBD2
TGTGCCAGCAGCTTAAGCGGGATCCCCCAAGAGACCCAGTACTTC
CASSLSGIPQETQYF
>-|TRBJ1-2|TRBV12-3/TRBV12-4|-
TGTGCCAGCAGCCGAGGGCGGGGGAATGGCTACACCTTC
CASSRGRGNGYTF
>-|TRBJ2-6|TRBV5-5|-
TGTGCCAGCAGCTTCCTCCGGGGCTCTGGGGCCAACGTCCTGACTTTC
CASSFLRGSGANVLTF
>many|TRBJ2-1|TRBV29-1|-
TGCAGCGTCGGACTCTCCTCCTACAATGAGCAGTTCTTC
CSVGLSSYNEQFF
>few|TRBJ1-2|TRBV12-3/TRBV12-4|-
TGTGCCAGCAGTCCCCACAGGATTTATGGCTATGGCTACACCTTC
CASSPHRIYGYGYTF
>-|TRBJ2-1|TRBV5-1|-
TGCGCCAGCAGCTTGAGTACAAACTCCTACCATGAGCAGTTCTTC
CASSLSTNSYHEQFF
>-|TRBJ2-1|TRBV6-1|TRBD1
TGTGCCAGCAGGGGGACAGGGTCTCTCCCCGTAGAGTTCTTC
CASRGTGSLPVEFF
>few|TRBJ2-2|TRBV7-9|-
TGTGCCAGCAGCTCGACTGGGCCCGCCACCGGGGAGCTGTTTTTT
CASSSTGPATGELFF
>few|TRBJ1-5|TRBV12-3/TRBV12-4|-
TGTGCCAGCAGCTTCGAGGGCAATCAGCCCCAGCATTTT
CASSFEGNQPQHF
>many|TRBJ2-5|TRBV27|-
TGTGCCAGCAGTCGCCTAAGCGAAGAGACCCAGTACTTC
CASSRLSEETQYF